This TCR beta chain was sequenced during a study of response to subunit inactivated influenza vaccine. V lost 2 bases and J 1 base, leaving 21 bases between the germline ends. CDR1 and CDR2 from the germline V gene are MNHEY and SVGEGT. CDR3 size: 19 residues. Regarding this clonotype: What it binds is not known.

TCRdb itself ran the RT-PCR reads through MiXCR, one entry per CDR3 protein. The sample contains 540,000 or so distinct CDR3 sequences, 10% to 15% of which appear only once. The study's findings and limits: Few additional T cells are recruited per seasonal influenza vaccination, authors suggested.

The sequences come from PBMCs from blood, collected roughly 6 weeks after vaccination. The receptor was derived from a man over 45 who received an inactivated influenza vaccine. The gene calls are TRBV6-2 or TRBV6-3 and TRBJ2-4, with a possible D match to TRBD1 (6 bases). The CDR3 DNA reads TGTGCCAGCAGTTACGGCTGGGGGCGCGGGCAATGGGCCAAAAACATTCAGTACTTC. Translated: CASSYGWGRGQWAKNIQYF.